This TCR beta chain was obtained from a study of blood T cell repertoires in COVID-19. Study in general: Collection of acute and convalescent COVID-19 samples took place in the United States, Italy and Spain. In each case, the material was cDNA or gDNA derived from T cells, B-cell-depleted T cells, or PBMCs.

Per the germline V gene, CDR1 is SGHTA and CDR2 is FQGNSA. This CDR3 is built from 15 residues. J lost 0 bases, V lost 1 base, and 2 bases had no gene match. In the authors' workflow: From reference gene primer amplification, estimates of nucleated cell counts were derived. The method was immunoSEQ multiplex PCR; TCRdb's version includes in-frame clones alone and lacks a portion of them. The DNA gave D and trimming, while V, J and clone size come from that table. The sample lists around 94,000 clones; 80% to 95% were seen once. Sequenced: peripheral blood. The origin of this receptor is a woman between 50 and 59 years old with COVID-19, enrolled during active disease. The rearrangement links TRBV7-2 to TRBJ1-2; 7 positions agree with TRBD1. This chain's CDR3 is CASSLEGATNYGYTF. CDR3 nucleotides: TGTGCCAGCAGCTTAGAGGGGGCTACTAACTATGGCTACACCTTC.